A single sample is the source of the 17 T cell receptor beta chains below, sequenced in a study of cytomegalovirus exposure and HLA in healthy donors. PCR used 60 Vbeta primers and 13 Jbeta primers. Generated by immunoSEQ multiplex PCR, the TCRdb table keeps only in-frame clones and is missing some. Here the sample spans about 220,000 clones, 60% to 80% being singletons. Sample: PBMCs. All receptors derive from a woman in her 30s in good health and CMV-seronegative.

The CDR3 loop is CASSLSGELFF. The CDR3 DNA sequence: TGTGCCAGCAGCCTCTCGGGGGAGCTGTTTTTT. V is TRBV11-3 and J is TRBJ2-2; no clear D gene. V was shortened by 5 bases and J by 8 bases, with 6 bases between the two germline ends. The CDR3 is 11 amino acids. From germline, CDR1 is SGHNT and CDR2 YENEEA.

This CDR3 is CASSTLYGGTDTQYF. Written as DNA, the CDR3 is TGTGCCAGCAGTACCCTTTACGGGGGCACAGATACGCAGTATTTT. The chain uses TRBV6-6 and TRBJ2-3; D might be TRBD2 (5 bases). V was shortened by 5 bases and J by 1 base, with 13 bases between the two germline ends. Germline loops: CDR1 MNHNY, CDR2 SVGAGI (reference sequence). This CDR3 region has 15 residues.

This rearrangement joins TRBV18 to TRBJ2-1, with TRBD2 as a possible D gene (5 bases). This CDR3 spans 13 amino acids. Germline V gene sequence: CDR1 KGHSH, CDR2 LQKENI. Trimming shortened V by 4 bases and J by 8 bases, and 12 bases separated the two germline ends. The CDR3 region has the DNA TGTGCCAGCTCACTCTTAATGCGGGATGAGCAGTTCTTC. This translates into CASSLLMRDEQFF.

The genes are TRBV5-4 and TRBJ1-1, with TRBD1 matching 10 bases. The CDR3 sequence is 15 residues long. V shed 4 bases and J 3 bases; nucleotides not matched to a gene: 6. Germline V gene sequence: CDR1 SGHNT, CDR2 YYREEE (reference sequence). The CDR3 here is CASSPGTGAHTEAFF. CDR3 nucleotide sequence: TGTGCCAGCAGCCCCGGGACAGGGGCTCACACTGAAGCTTTCTTT.

This clone was recorded a few times. DNA for the CDR3: TGTGCCAGTAGTATAGGGGGCCGGGCTGGTGAGCAGTTCTTC. Encoded protein: CASSIGGRAGEQFF. The rearrangement links TRBV19 to TRBJ2-1, with D maybe TRBD1 (5 bases). V lost 1 base, J lost 9 bases, and 13 bases lay in between. Germline lookup yields CDR1 LNHDA and CDR2 SQIVND (reference sequence). The CDR3 is made up of 14 amino acids.

This clone was found once. J is TRBJ2-2 and V is TRBV18; 10 positions match TRBD1. Germline values: CDR1 KGHSH, CDR2 LQKENI. V shed 1 base and J 4 bases; nucleotides not matched to a gene: 3. The CDR3 has 16 amino acids. The CDR3 DNA reads as TGTGCCAGCTCACCACTCCGGGACAGGGGCACCGGGGAGCTGTTTTTT. Its translation is CASSPLRDRGTGELFF.

This clone was seen only once. This chain connects TRBV6-1 to TRBJ2-7; 8 nucleotides line up with TRBD1. The CDR3 contains 15 residues. The junction had 9 bases not matched to a gene; V was cut back by 5 bases and J by 3 bases. CDR1 and CDR2 (germline): MNHNS, SASEGT. As DNA, the CDR3 is TGTGCCAGCAGTCCCAAGCCAGGGGGCGACTACGAGCAGTACTTC. The encoded protein is CASSPKPGGDYEQYF.

This clone was found once. This rearrangement joins TRBV29-1 to TRBJ1-1, with D possibly matching TRBD1 (5 bases). V was trimmed by 4 bases and J by 0 bases, leaving 21 bases between them. This CDR3 region has 17 residues. Germline V CDR1 and CDR2: SQVTM, ANQGSEA. The CDR3 DNA sequence: TGCAGCGTTGGTAAGGAACCTGATATGACAGTGAACACTGAAGCTTTCTTT. Protein sequence: CSVGKEPDMTVNTEAFF.

The CDR3 DNA follows: TGTGCCAGCAGCCGACTAGCGGGGGTAAAGGGGGAGCTGTTTTTT. Translation: CASSRLAGVKGELFF. The V call is TRBV11-3, the J call TRBJ2-2; 12 positions agree with TRBD2. Germline V gives CDR1 SGHNT, CDR2 YENEEA. The CDR3 loop spans 15 amino acids. V lost 5 bases, J lost 8 bases, and 6 bases stayed unmatched. Full variable domain (outside the CDR3, taken from reference TRBV11-3 and TRBJ2-2): EAGVVQSPRYKIIEKKQPVAFWCNPISGHNTLYWYLQNLGQGPELLIRYENEEAVDDSQLPKDRFSAERLKGVDSTLKIQPAELGDSAVYLCASSRLAGVKGELFFGEGSRLTVL.

This rearrangement joins TRBV2 to TRBJ1-4, with 10 bases matching TRBD1. The germline V gene has CDR1 SNHLY and CDR2 FYNNEI. The length of the CDR3 is 13 residues. Losses at the gene ends were 9 bases for V and 10 bases for J; bases not matched to a gene: 8. The CDR3 DNA reads as TGTGCCAGTCAAGGGGACAGGGGAGGAAAACTGTTTTTT. The encoded protein is CASQGDRGGKLFF.

The V and J genes are TRBV7-3 and TRBJ1-1; 7 bases map to TRBD1. The CDR3 loop spans 13 amino acids. The V and J ends lost 6 bases and 4 bases, in that order; junction bases with no gene match: 5. Germline CDR1 SGHTA, CDR2 FQGTGA. The CDR3 DNA sequence: TGTGCCAGCAGTGGAGCAGGGGGCACTGAAGCTTTCTTT. It codes for CASSGAGGTEAFF. The variable domain in full, completed from reference TRBV7-3 and TRBJ1-1, reads GAGVSQTPSNKVTEKGKYVELRCDPISGHTALYWYRQSLGQGPEFLIYFQGTGAADDSGLPNDRFFAVRPEGSVSTLKIQRTERGDSAVYLCASSGAGGTEAFFGQGTRLTVV.

The J gene is TRBJ1-1, the V gene TRBV20-1; D gene ambiguous. V gave up 5 bases and J gave up 11 bases, with 12 bases separating them. CDR3 size: 10 residues. Germline CDR1 DFQATT, CDR2 SNEGSKA (reference sequence). As DNA, the CDR3 is TGCAGTGCTGCGGGCCCCGAGGCTTTCTTT. Protein product: CSAAGPEAFF.

The gene calls are TRBV30 and TRBJ1-5, with 7 bases fitting TRBD1. CDR1 and CDR2 from the germline V gene are GTSNPN and SVGIG (reference sequence). CDR3 length equals 13 residues. After removal of 4 bases from V and 0 bases from J, the junction contained 0 bases not matched to a gene. The CDR3 spells CAWTGGSNQPQHF. The DNA for the CDR3 is TGTGCCTGGACAGGGGGTAGCAATCAGCCCCAGCATTTT.

This clone was seen only a few times. This chain links TRBV9 with TRBJ2-7; TRBD1 aligns across 7 bases. This CDR3 region has 16 residues. Trimming at V came to 4 bases and at J to 1 base, leaving 11 bases not matched to a gene. Germline values: CDR1 SGDLS, CDR2 YYNGEE. CDR3 DNA: TGTGCCAGCAGCCCCCAAGACAGGGTCGGATCCTACGAGCAGTACTTC. It translates to CASSPQDRVGSYEQYF.

The V call is TRBV6-6, the J call TRBJ2-1; no definite D call. CDR3 size: 14 residues. V shed 6 bases and J shed 6 bases, with 15 bases lying between them. CDR1 is MNHNY and CDR2 is SVGAGI in the germline V gene (reference sequence). CDR3 coding DNA: TGTGCCAGCAGCGCGACAAGGTCGAGCAATGAGCAGTTCTTC. Amino acid sequence: CASSATRSSNEQFF.

The chain links TRBV4-2 to TRBJ2-7; possibly TRBD2 for D (6 bases). Trimming removed 6 bases from V and 0 bases from J, with 12 bases in between. Looked up from germline, CDR1 is LGHNA and CDR2 is YNFKEQ. The CDR3 runs to 14 residues. This CDR3 reads CASRIRDSSYEQYF. The CDR3 coding sequence is TGTGCCAGCAGGATCCGGGACTCCTCCTACGAGCAGTACTTC.

This clone came up a few times. V usage is TRBV10-2 and J usage is TRBJ1-3; 10 bases map to TRBD1. V shed 6 bases and J 6 bases; nucleotides not matched to a gene: 5. Per the germline V gene, CDR1 is WSHSY and CDR2 is SAAADI. The CDR3 sequence is 14 residues long. CDR3 DNA: TGCGCCAGCAGCCCGGGACAGGGGACAAACACCATATATTTT. This translates into CASSPGQGTNTIYF.